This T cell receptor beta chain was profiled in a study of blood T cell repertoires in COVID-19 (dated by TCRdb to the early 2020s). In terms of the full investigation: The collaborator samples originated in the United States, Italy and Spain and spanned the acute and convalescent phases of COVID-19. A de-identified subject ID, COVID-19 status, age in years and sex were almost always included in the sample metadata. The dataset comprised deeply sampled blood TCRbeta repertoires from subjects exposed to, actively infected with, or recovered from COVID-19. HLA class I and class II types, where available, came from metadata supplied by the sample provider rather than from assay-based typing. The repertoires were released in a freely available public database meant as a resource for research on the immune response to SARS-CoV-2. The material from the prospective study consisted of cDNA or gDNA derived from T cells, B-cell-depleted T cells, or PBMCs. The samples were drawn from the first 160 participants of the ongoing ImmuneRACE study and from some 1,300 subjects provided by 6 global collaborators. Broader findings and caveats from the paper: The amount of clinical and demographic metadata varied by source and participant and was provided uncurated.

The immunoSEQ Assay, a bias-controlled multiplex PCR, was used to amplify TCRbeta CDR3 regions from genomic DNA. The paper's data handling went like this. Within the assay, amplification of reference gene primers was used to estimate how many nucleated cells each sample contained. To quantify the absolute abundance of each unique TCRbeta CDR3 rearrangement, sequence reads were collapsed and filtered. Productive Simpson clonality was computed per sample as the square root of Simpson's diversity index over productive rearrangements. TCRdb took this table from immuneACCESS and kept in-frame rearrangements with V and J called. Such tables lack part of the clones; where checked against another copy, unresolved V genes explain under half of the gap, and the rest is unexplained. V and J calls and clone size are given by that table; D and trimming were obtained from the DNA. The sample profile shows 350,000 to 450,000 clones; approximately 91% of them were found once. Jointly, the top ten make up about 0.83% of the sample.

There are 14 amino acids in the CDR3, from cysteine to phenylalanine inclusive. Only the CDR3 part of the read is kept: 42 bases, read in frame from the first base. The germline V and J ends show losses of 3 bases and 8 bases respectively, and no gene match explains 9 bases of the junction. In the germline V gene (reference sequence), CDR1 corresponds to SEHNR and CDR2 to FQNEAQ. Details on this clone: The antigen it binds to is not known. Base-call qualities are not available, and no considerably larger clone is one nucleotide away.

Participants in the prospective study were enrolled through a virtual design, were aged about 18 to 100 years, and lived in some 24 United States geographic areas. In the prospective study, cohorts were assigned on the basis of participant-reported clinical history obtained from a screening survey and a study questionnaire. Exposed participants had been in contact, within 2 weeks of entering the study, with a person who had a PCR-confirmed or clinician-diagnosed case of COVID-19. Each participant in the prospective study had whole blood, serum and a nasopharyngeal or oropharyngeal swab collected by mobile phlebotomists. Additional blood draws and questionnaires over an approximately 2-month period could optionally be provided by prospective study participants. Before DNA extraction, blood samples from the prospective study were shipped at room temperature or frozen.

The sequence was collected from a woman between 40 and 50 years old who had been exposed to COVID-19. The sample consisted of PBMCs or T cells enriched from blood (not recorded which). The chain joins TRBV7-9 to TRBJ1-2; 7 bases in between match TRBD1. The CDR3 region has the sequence CASSFGTEPQGYTF. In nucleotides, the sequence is TGTGCCAGCAGCTTCGGGACAGAGCCCCAAGGCTACACCTTC.